The rows below give T cell receptor beta chains drawn from one sample of a study of cytomegalovirus exposure and HLA in healthy donors. Sequenced by immunoSEQ multiplex PCR; TCRdb stores in-frame clones only, minus some. The table records under 200,000 clones, roughly 84% of them present only once. Material: PBMCs. Receptors originate from a man younger than 35 in good health and CMV-seronegative. Each CDR3 is given with its conserved first and last residue. Fields, in order: clone size, V gene, J gene, D gene, CDR3 DNA, CDR3 protein. The D gene is left open where the match is weak. Clone size appears in some rows only: once, few, many, or a class for an expanded clone.

clone_size: -; v_call: TRBV5-6; j_call: TRBJ1-4; d_call: TRBD1; cdr3_nt: TGTGCCAGCAGCCCACAGGGGGGAAATGAAAAACTGTTTTTT; cdr3_aa: CASSPQGGNEKLFF
clone_size: -; v_call: TRBV11-2; j_call: TRBJ2-3; d_call: -; cdr3_nt: TGTGCCAGCAGCTTAGTTGCAGGGATCCTCACAGATACGCAGTATTTT; cdr3_aa: CASSLVAGILTDTQYF
clone_size: -; v_call: TRBV4-1; j_call: TRBJ1-4; d_call: -; cdr3_nt: TGCGCCAGCAGCCAGGGCCAGGCATATAATAATGAAAAACTGTTTTTT; cdr3_aa: CASSQGQAYNNEKLFF
clone_size: -; v_call: TRBV25-1; j_call: TRBJ1-1; d_call: -; cdr3_nt: TGTGCCAGCAGTGAATGGGTCGGGGGCACTGAAGCTTTCTTT; cdr3_aa: CASSEWVGGTEAFF
clone_size: -; v_call: TRBV9; j_call: TRBJ1-1; d_call: -; cdr3_nt: TGTGCCAGCAGCGCAACGACTGTGAACACTGAAGCTTTCTTT; cdr3_aa: CASSATTVNTEAFF
clone_size: few; v_call: TRBV4-3; j_call: TRBJ2-2; d_call: -; cdr3_nt: TGCGCCAGCAGCTGGGGAGTTAACACCGGGGAGCTGTTTTTT; cdr3_aa: CASSWGVNTGELFF
clone_size: once; v_call: TRBV4-1; j_call: TRBJ1-5; d_call: -; cdr3_nt: TGCGCCAGCAGCCAAGAGGCGGGTTTAGGAGTCGGACAGCCCCAGCATTTT; cdr3_aa: CASSQEAGLGVGQPQHF
clone_size: -; v_call: TRBV7-2; j_call: TRBJ2-2; d_call: TRBD2; cdr3_nt: TGTGCCAGCAGCTTAGTAGCGGGAGGGCCGGGGAACACCGGGGAGCTGTTTTTT; cdr3_aa: CASSLVAGGPGNTGELFF
clone_size: -; v_call: TRBV9; j_call: TRBJ2-3; d_call: TRBD2; cdr3_nt: TGTGCCAGCAGCGCGGGACTAGCGGGAACAGATACGCAGTATTTT; cdr3_aa: CASSAGLAGTDTQYF
clone_size: once; v_call: TRBV6-5; j_call: TRBJ2-1; d_call: TRBD2; cdr3_nt: TGTGCCAGCATGGGACTAGGGGGTTCTGAGCAGTTCTTC; cdr3_aa: CASMGLGGSEQFF
clone_size: -; v_call: TRBV7-9; j_call: TRBJ1-2; d_call: -; cdr3_nt: TGTGCCAGCAGCCAAAAGGACAGCTATGGCTACACCTTC; cdr3_aa: CASSQKDSYGYTF
clone_size: once; v_call: TRBV27; j_call: TRBJ1-5; d_call: -; cdr3_nt: TGTGCCAGCGGCCAAACAGGCTATAGCAATCAGCCCCAGCATTTT; cdr3_aa: CASGQTGYSNQPQHF
clone_size: -; v_call: TRBV5-5; j_call: TRBJ2-7; d_call: TRBD1; cdr3_nt: TGTGCCAGCAGCTCGACAGGACAGGGGGTCTACGAGCAGTACTTC; cdr3_aa: CASSSTGQGVYEQYF
clone_size: -; v_call: TRBV19; j_call: TRBJ1-6; d_call: -; cdr3_nt: TGTGCCAGTAGTATCTCCCGACAGGTTAAAGGTTCACCCCTCCACTTT; cdr3_aa: CASSISRQVKGSPLHF
clone_size: -; v_call: TRBV18; j_call: TRBJ2-5; d_call: -; cdr3_nt: TGTGCCAGCTCACCACGCGGCCGAGAGACCCAGTACTTC; cdr3_aa: CASSPRGRETQYF
clone_size: -; v_call: TRBV12-2; j_call: TRBJ2-2; d_call: -; cdr3_nt: TGTGCAAGTCGCTTAGCGTCGAGGGTAGCGGGTAACACCGGGGAGCTGTTTTTT; cdr3_aa: CASRLASRVAGNTGELFF
clone_size: few; v_call: TRBV6-1; j_call: TRBJ1-3; d_call: TRBD1; cdr3_nt: TGTGCCAGCAGTGTGGGTGGACAGGGGAGAAACACCATATATTTT; cdr3_aa: CASSVGGQGRNTIYF
clone_size: few; v_call: TRBV11-2; j_call: TRBJ2-6; d_call: -; cdr3_nt: TGTGCCAGCAGCTCTATCTCTGGGGCCAACGTCCTGACTTTC; cdr3_aa: CASSSISGANVLTF
clone_size: -; v_call: TRBV6-5; j_call: TRBJ2-1; d_call: -; cdr3_nt: TGTGCCAGCGCCCGGGCTAGCGCCCACAATGAGCAGTTCTTC; cdr3_aa: CASARASAHNEQFF
clone_size: -; v_call: TRBV4-1; j_call: TRBJ2-7; d_call: TRBD1; cdr3_nt: TGCGCCAGCAGCTCGGGACAGGGCCTTTCCTACGAGCAGTACTTC; cdr3_aa: CASSSGQGLSYEQYF
clone_size: -; v_call: TRBV29-1; j_call: TRBJ1-1; d_call: TRBD1; cdr3_nt: TGCAGCGTTCCGAATCAGGGGGCATCGAACACTGAAGCTTTCTTT; cdr3_aa: CSVPNQGASNTEAFF
clone_size: once; v_call: TRBV6-1; j_call: TRBJ1-4; d_call: -; cdr3_nt: TGTGCCAGCAGGGAGGGAGGGTATAATGAAAAACTGTTTTTT; cdr3_aa: CASREGGYNEKLFF
clone_size: -; v_call: TRBV6-5; j_call: TRBJ2-5; d_call: -; cdr3_nt: TGTGCCAGCAGTTACGCCCACTACCAAGAGACCCAGTACTTC; cdr3_aa: CASSYAHYQETQYF
clone_size: -; v_call: TRBV6-5; j_call: TRBJ1-3; d_call: -; cdr3_nt: TGTGCCAGCAGTTACTCCCAAAACTCTGGAAACACCATATATTTT; cdr3_aa: CASSYSQNSGNTIYF
clone_size: -; v_call: TRBV5-5; j_call: TRBJ2-1; d_call: -; cdr3_nt: TGTGCCAGCAGCAGGGGATGGAGCTCCTACAATGAGCAGTTCTTC; cdr3_aa: CASSRGWSSYNEQFF